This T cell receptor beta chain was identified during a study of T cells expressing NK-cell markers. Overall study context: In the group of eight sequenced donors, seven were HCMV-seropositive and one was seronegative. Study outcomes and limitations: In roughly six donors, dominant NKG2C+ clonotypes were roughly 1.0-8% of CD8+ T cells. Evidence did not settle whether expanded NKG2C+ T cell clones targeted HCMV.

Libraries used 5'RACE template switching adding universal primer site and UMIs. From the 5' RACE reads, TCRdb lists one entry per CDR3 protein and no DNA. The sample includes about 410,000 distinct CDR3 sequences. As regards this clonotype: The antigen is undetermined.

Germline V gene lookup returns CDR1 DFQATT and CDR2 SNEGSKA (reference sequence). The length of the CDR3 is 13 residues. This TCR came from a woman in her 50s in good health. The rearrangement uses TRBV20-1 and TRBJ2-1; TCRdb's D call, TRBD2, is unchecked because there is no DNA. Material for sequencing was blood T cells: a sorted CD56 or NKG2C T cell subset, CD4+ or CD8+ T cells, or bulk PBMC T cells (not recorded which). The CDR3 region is CSGRLAGGGWQFF.